This TCR beta chain was observed in a study of response to subunit inactivated influenza vaccine. TCRdb reprocessed the RT-PCR reads with MiXCR, giving one entry per CDR3 protein. The table shows just under 550,000 distinct CDR3 sequences, with approximately 20% occurring only once. This clonotype has more than one count but fewer than ten. These same data were also listed under a study on T cells expressing NK-cell markers. As that report states: Libraries used 5'RACE template switching adding universal primer site and UMIs. Cells sorted as CD3+CD56+NKG2C+, CD3+CD56+NKG2C- and CD3+CD56-NKG2C+ T cells supplied the TCR beta repertoires.

The source was CD4+ T cells sorted from PBMCs, collected about 11 days after vaccination. This TCR derives from a man in his fifties or sixties who received an inactivated influenza vaccine.

The CDR3 region has the DNA TGCGCCAGCAGCCAAGAGACGGCAGCAAGCTACGAGCAGTACTTC. It translates to CASSQETAASYEQYF. V is TRBV4-1 and J is TRBJ2-7; D is uncertain. The ends were cut back, 0 bases at V and 3 bases at J, with 12 bases in the middle. Germline-derived CDR1 and CDR2 are MGHRA and YSYEKL. CDR3 length equals 15 residues.